This T cell receptor (beta chain) was recorded in a study of T cell responses to AZD1222 COVID-19 vaccine. This table comes from immunoSEQ multiplex PCR, and its TCRdb copy is limited to in-frame clones, with some not included. The table records 100,000 to 150,000 clones, about nine tenths of them present only once. Germline CDR1 and CDR2: SGHRS and YFSETQ. V lost 0 bases and J lost 8; bases outside the gene matches: 7. The CDR3 sequence is 15 residues long. The chain employs TRBV5-1 and TRBJ2-1, with TRBD2 matching 8 bases. This TCR was recovered from an adult in good health. The sample was peripheral blood, taken on day 0 of MenACWY control vaccination. For the CDR3, the DNA is TGCGCCAGCAGCTTGGGGACTAGCTCAACCGATGAGCAGTTCTTC. Translating gives CASSLGTSSTDEQFF.